The next 28 T cell receptor beta chains were all read from a single sample in a study of blood T cell repertoires in COVID-19. The method was immunoSEQ multiplex PCR; TCRdb's version includes in-frame clones alone and lacks a portion of them. The data show roughly 70,000 clones, 76% seen once. The sample consisted of peripheral blood. These receptors were obtained from a man aged 60 to 69 with COVID-19, enrolled during active disease.

The sample holds one count of this clone. J is TRBJ2-6 and V is TRBV14; a weak D match, TRBD2 (5 bases). The V and J ends lost 2 bases and 2 bases respectively, with 7 bases between them. This CDR3 is built from 15 residues. From germline, CDR1 is SGHDN and CDR2 FVKESK. CDR3 loop: CASSQLGAGANVLTF. CDR3 coding DNA: TGTGCCAGCAGCCAACTCGGGGCTGGGGCCAACGTCCTGACTTTC.

This chain connects TRBV11-2 to TRBJ2-5; the match to TRBD2 covers 10 bases. This CDR3 has 16 residues. The germline V gene encodes CDR1 SGHAT and CDR2 FQNNGV. Trimming cost V 0 bases and J 5 bases; bases outside gene matches: 6. CDR3 amino acids: CASSLDLSGGVETQYF. For the CDR3, the DNA is TGTGCCAGCAGCTTAGATCTGAGCGGGGGGGTTGAGACCCAGTACTTC.

This clone came up a few times. This chain uses TRBV9 with TRBJ2-7, with 15 bases matching TRBD2. Germline CDR1 and CDR2: SGDLS and YYNGEE. The CDR3 is 20 amino acids. J gave up 0 bases and V 4 bases, and 14 bases lay outside the gene matches. The CDR3 nucleotides read TGTGCCAGCAGCCCAAAAGCGGGGACTAGCGGGAGGTCCTACTCCTACGAGCAGTACTTC. Translation gives CASSPKAGTSGRSYSYEQYF. The full variable domain, completed using reference TRBV9 and TRBJ2-7, is DSGVTQTPKHLITATGQRVTLRCSPRSGDLSVYWYQQSLDQGLQFLIQYYNGEERAKGNILERFSAQQFPDLHSELNLSSLELGDSALYFCASSPKAGTSGRSYSYEQYFGPGTRLTVT.

V gene TRBV27 combines with J gene TRBJ1-5; TRBD1 is a possible D gene (5 bases). Between the trimmed V and J ends, which lost 7 bases and 2 bases, there was a span of 15 bases. The CDR3 runs to 15 residues. The V gene's germline CDR1 is MNHEY and CDR2 SMNVEV (reference sequence). CDR3 in amino acids: CASTPDTGGNQPQHF. The CDR3 DNA sequence: TGTGCCAGCACACCTGACACAGGCGGCAATCAGCCCCAGCATTTT.

V is TRBV19 and J is TRBJ1-3; weak D call: TRBD1 (5 bases). The V gene lost 2 bases and the J gene lost 2 bases, with 10 bases spanning the gap. The CDR3 has 15 amino acids. CDR1 and CDR2 (germline): LNHDA, SQIVND (reference sequence). The CDR3 sequence: CASSIQGMPGNTIYF. The CDR3 coding sequence is TGTGCCAGTAGTATACAGGGTATGCCTGGAAACACCATATATTTT. Using reference TRBV19 and TRBJ1-3 for the parts outside the CDR3, the full variable domain is DGGITQSPKYLFRKEGQNVTLSCEQNLNHDAMYWYRQDPGQGLRLIYYSQIVNDFQKGDIAEGYSVSREKKESFPLTVTSAQKNPTAFYLCASSIQGMPGNTIYFGEGSWLTVV.

Sample share makes this clone medium-sized. The chain joins TRBV5-6 to TRBJ2-7; 8 nucleotides align to TRBD2. CDR1 is SGHDT, CDR2 YYEEEE, per germline. There are 16 residues in the CDR3. V trimming: 8 bases; J trimming: 3 bases; junction bases outside the gene matches: 16. The CDR3 region has the DNA TGTGCCAGTACCCCCGGGGGGCGGGAGGCGAGCTACGAGCAGTACTTC. The encoded protein is CASTPGGREASYEQYF.

The rearrangement links TRBV5-6 to TRBJ1-5; D is perhaps TRBD1 (5 bases). V was cut by 0 bases and J by 7 bases, with 14 bases left in between. This CDR3 is built from 15 residues. Germline CDR1 SGHDT, CDR2 YYEEEE. CDR3 region: CASSLGREGRQPQHF. The CDR3 DNA reads TGTGCCAGCAGCTTGGGCAGGGAGGGGAGGCAGCCCCAGCATTTT.

V is TRBV30 and J is TRBJ2-2; no definite D call. This CDR3 contains 14 residues. V gave up 0 bases and J gave up 1 base, with 6 bases separating them. Germline values: CDR1 GTSNPN, CDR2 SVGIG (reference sequence). The CDR3 DNA reads TGTGCCTGGAGTGTTGCACAGAACACCGGGGAGCTGTTTTTT. Its protein product is CAWSVAQNTGELFF.

The chain recombines TRBV14 with TRBJ2-7; D is perhaps TRBD1 (5 bases). CDR3 size: 12 residues. Between the trimmed V and J ends, which lost 4 bases and 6 bases, there was a span of 10 bases. The germline gives CDR1 SGHDN, CDR2 FVKESK. CDR3 DNA: TGTGCCAGCAGCCCCCAGGGCGTCGAGCAGTACTTC. Its protein product is CASSPQGVEQYF.

The chain uses TRBV3-1 (or the pseudogene TRBV3-2) and TRBJ2-5, with D unclear. Germline CDR1 and CDR2: LGHDT and YNNKEL (reference sequence). This CDR3 contains 13 residues. Trimming stripped 1 base from V and 5 bases from J, with 8 bases between. The CDR3 loop reads CASSQVARETQYF. The CDR3 DNA follows: TGTGCCAGCAGCCAAGTCGCGAGGGAGACCCAGTACTTC.

V is TRBV7-9 and J is TRBJ2-4, with TRBD1 matching over 10 bases. The CDR3 totals 18 residues. Trimming at V came to 2 bases and at J to 7 bases, leaving 14 bases not matched to a gene. Germline CDR1 and CDR2: SEHNR and FQNEAQ (reference sequence). CDR3 nucleotide sequence: TGTGCCAGCAGCTTAAGACAGGGGGCGACTTTAAGGGGGAACATTCAGTACTTC. Residues: CASSLRQGATLRGNIQYF.

The chain has TRBV28 and TRBJ2-2, with no clear D. CDR3 length: 15 amino acids. Germline V gene sequence: CDR1 MDHEN, CDR2 SYDVKM. Trimming removed 1 base from V and 4 bases from J, with 10 bases in between. CDR3 sequence reads: CASSLFRSTTGELFF. CDR3 DNA: TGTGCCAGCAGTTTATTTAGATCCACCACCGGGGAGCTGTTTTTT.

The gene calls are TRBV2 and TRBJ2-7, with 8 bases that match TRBD1. The trim removed 8 bases at V and 0 bases at J, leaving 6 bases unmatched. CDR3 length: 14 amino acids. CDR1 is SNHLY and CDR2 is FYNNEI in the germline V gene. CDR3 bases: TGTGCCAGCGTTAGACAGGGGAACTCCTACGAGCAGTACTTC. Translation: CASVRQGNSYEQYF.

This clone came up a few times. This chain joins TRBV9 and TRBJ2-5; possible D gene TRBD1, 7 bases. V was clipped by 4 bases and J by 2 bases, with 12 bases between them. CDR1 and CDR2 (germline): SGDLS, YYNGEE. This CDR3 spans 14 amino acids. CDR3 loop: CASSTPGGQETQYF. The CDR3 nucleotides read TGTGCCAGCAGCACCCCAGGGGGGCAAGAGACCCAGTACTTC.

The V gene is TRBV2, the J gene TRBJ1-6; 8 positions match TRBD1. Germline values: CDR1 SNHLY, CDR2 FYNNEI. This CDR3 contains 15 residues. The V segment lost 3 bases and the J segment 7 bases; nucleotides outside the gene matches: 5. CDR3 bases: TGTGCCAGCAGTGAGGGACAGGCTGGGAATTCACCCCTCCACTTT. Translating it yields CASSEGQAGNSPLHF. Full variable domain (outside the CDR3, taken from reference TRBV2 and TRBJ1-6): EPEVTQTPSHQVTQMGQEVILRCVPISNHLYFYWYRQILGQKVEFLVSFYNNEISEKSEIFDDQFSVERPDGSNFTLKIRSTKLEDSAMYFCASSEGQAGNSPLHFGNGTRLTVT.

V usage is TRBV7-9 and J usage is TRBJ2-7, with D possibly being TRBD1 (6 bases). This CDR3 has 15 amino acids. Germline assignment: CDR1 SEHNR and CDR2 FQNEAQ (reference sequence). V was trimmed by 1 base and J by 6 bases, leaving 16 bases between them. CDR3 amino acids: CASSLVYRAKSEQYF. CDR3 nucleotides: TGTGCCAGCAGCTTAGTTTACAGGGCGAAGAGCGAGCAGTACTTC. The full variable domain, its missing parts supplied by reference TRBV7-9 and TRBJ2-7, is DTGVSQNPRHKITKRGQNVTFRCDPISEHNRLYWYRQTLGQGPEFLTYFQNEAQLEKSRLLSDRFSAERPKGSFSTLEIQRTEQGDSAMYLCASSLVYRAKSEQYFGPGTRLTVT.

The genes are TRBV30 and TRBJ2-5; 9 nucleotides match TRBD2. CDR3 length: 15 residues. Trimming at V came to 1 base and at J to 5 bases, leaving 8 bases not matched to a gene. Germline CDR1 is GTSNPN and CDR2 is SVGIG (reference sequence). Here the CDR3 reads CAWSGNSGSWETQYF. In DNA form, the CDR3 reads TGTGCCTGGAGTGGAAATAGCGGGAGTTGGGAGACCCAGTACTTC.

This chain connects TRBV11-2 to TRBJ2-1; D unresolved. Trimming removed 5 bases at V and 4 bases at J, with 9 bases between. The CDR3 loop spans 13 amino acids. Germline CDR1 is SGHAT and CDR2 is FQNNGV. DNA for the CDR3: TGTGCCAGCAGCCCACCGCAGTACAATGAGCAGTTCTTC. It codes for CASSPPQYNEQFF. The variable domain in full, completed from reference TRBV11-2 and TRBJ2-1, reads EAGVAQSPRYKIIEKRQSVAFWCNPISGHATLYWYQQILGQGPKLLIQFQNNGVVDDSQLPKDRFSAERLKGVDSTLKIQPAKLEDSAVYLCASSPPQYNEQFFGPGTRLTVL.

The chain employs TRBV9 and TRBJ2-2; D not certain. The length of the CDR3 is 14 residues. V gave up 4 bases and J gave up 3 bases, with 10 bases separating them. Germline V lookup: CDR1 SGDLS, CDR2 YYNGEE. The CDR3 sequence: CASSPDFYTGELFF. Written as DNA, the CDR3 is TGTGCCAGCAGCCCCGACTTCTACACCGGGGAGCTGTTTTTT. Full variable domain (rest looked up from reference TRBV9 and TRBJ2-2): DSGVTQTPKHLITATGQRVTLRCSPRSGDLSVYWYQQSLDQGLQFLIQYYNGEERAKGNILERFSAQQFPDLHSELNLSSLELGDSALYFCASSPDFYTGELFFGEGSRLTVL.

The J gene is TRBJ1-3, the V gene TRBV30; 7 bases are a match to TRBD1. V was pared by 2 bases and J by 3 bases, with 7 bases of the junction left unmatched. The CDR3 consists of 15 residues. Germline V gene sequence: CDR1 GTSNPN, CDR2 SVGIG (reference sequence). In nucleotides, the CDR3 is TGTGCCTGGAGTAAAGACAGGGCCAGTGGAAACACCATATATTTT. Translating it yields CAWSKDRASGNTIYF.

A few counts support this clone. The chain carries TRBV9 and TRBJ2-7, with D uncertain. Germline V gives CDR1 SGDLS, CDR2 YYNGEE. The ends were cut back, 0 bases at V and 1 base at J, with 8 bases in the middle. The CDR3 sequence is 14 residues long. The CDR3, as DNA: TGTGCCAGCAGCGTAGACTCCTTATCCTACGAGCAGTACTTC. Protein sequence: CASSVDSLSYEQYF. The whole variable domain, remainder taken from reference TRBV9 and TRBJ2-7, is DSGVTQTPKHLITATGQRVTLRCSPRSGDLSVYWYQQSLDQGLQFLIQYYNGEERAKGNILERFSAQQFPDLHSELNLSSLELGDSALYFCASSVDSLSYEQYFGPGTRLTVT.

This clone occurred a few times. This rearrangement joins TRBV7-9 to TRBJ2-3; the D gene is possibly TRBD2 (5 bases). V was shortened by 4 bases and J by 5 bases, with 10 bases between the two germline ends. Germline CDR1 reads SEHNR; CDR2 reads FQNEAQ (reference sequence). There are 13 residues in the CDR3. CDR3 loop: CASSSEVEDTQYF. CDR3 DNA: TGTGCCAGCAGCTCGGAGGTCGAAGATACGCAGTATTTT.

The chain combines TRBV11-2 with TRBJ1-1, with D unclear. Germline-derived CDR1 and CDR2 are SGHAT and FQNNGV. Trimming took off 1 base at V and 0 bases at J, with 9 bases between the two ends. The CDR3 extends over 15 amino acids. In DNA form, the CDR3 reads TGTGCCAGCAGCTTAGCGTTGGCCATGAACACTGAAGCTTTCTTT. Its protein product is CASSLALAMNTEAFF. The full variable domain, completed using reference TRBV11-2 and TRBJ1-1, is EAGVAQSPRYKIIEKRQSVAFWCNPISGHATLYWYQQILGQGPKLLIQFQNNGVVDDSQLPKDRFSAERLKGVDSTLKIQPAKLEDSAVYLCASSLALAMNTEAFFGQGTRLTVV.

This clone was counted a few times. J is TRBJ2-2 and V is TRBV19; TRBD2 agrees at 8 bases. Germline V gene sequence: CDR1 LNHDA, CDR2 SQIVND (reference sequence). The V segment lost 4 bases and the J segment 6 bases; nucleotides outside the gene matches: 16. The CDR3 totals 18 residues. CDR3 residues: CASSSPRDGRAYAGELFF. In DNA, the CDR3 is TGTGCCAGTAGTAGCCCCCGGGACGGGAGGGCCTACGCCGGGGAGCTGTTTTTT.

V is TRBV7-2 and J is TRBJ1-3; D remains unclear. V gave up 2 bases and J gave up 4 bases, with 9 bases separating them. CDR3 length equals 14 residues. Germline V CDR1 and CDR2: SGHTA, FQGNSA. CDR3 sequence reads: CASSLNAAGNTIYF. The CDR3 DNA is TGTGCCAGCAGCTTAAATGCGGCCGGAAACACCATATATTTT.

The CDR3 reads CASARTGTFSDTQYF. The CDR3 nucleotides are TGTGCCAGCGCCCGGACAGGGACTTTTTCAGATACGCAGTATTTT. This sequence joins TRBV2 and TRBJ2-3; 8 positions match TRBD1. The germline V gene has CDR1 SNHLY and CDR2 FYNNEI. This CDR3 is 15 amino acids long. Trimming at V came to 8 bases and at J to 4 bases, leaving 11 bases not matched to a gene. The full variable domain, its missing parts supplied by reference TRBV2 and TRBJ2-3, is EPEVTQTPSHQVTQMGQEVILRCVPISNHLYFYWYRQILGQKVEFLVSFYNNEISEKSEIFDDQFSVERPDGSNFTLKIRSTKLEDSAMYFCASARTGTFSDTQYFGPGTRLTVL.

The V and J genes are TRBV2 and TRBJ2-5, with a weak D call TRBD2 (6 bases). Germline values: CDR1 SNHLY, CDR2 FYNNEI. The CDR3 totals 15 residues. Trimming stripped 4 bases from V and 6 bases from J, with 18 bases between. CDR3 sequence (DNA): TGTGCCAGCAGTGGACTGGAGGGGTCAAAACAGACCCAGTACTTC. As protein: CASSGLEGSKQTQYF.

The gene calls are TRBV29-1 and TRBJ1-2; D is undetermined. This CDR3 is built from 13 residues. The germline V gene has CDR1 SQVTM and CDR2 ANQGSEA. Trimming shortened V by 3 bases and J by 3 bases, and 11 bases separated the two germline ends. The CDR3 bases are TGCAGCGTTGACCACCAAGCGGACTATGGCTACACCTTC. Its translation is CSVDHQADYGYTF.